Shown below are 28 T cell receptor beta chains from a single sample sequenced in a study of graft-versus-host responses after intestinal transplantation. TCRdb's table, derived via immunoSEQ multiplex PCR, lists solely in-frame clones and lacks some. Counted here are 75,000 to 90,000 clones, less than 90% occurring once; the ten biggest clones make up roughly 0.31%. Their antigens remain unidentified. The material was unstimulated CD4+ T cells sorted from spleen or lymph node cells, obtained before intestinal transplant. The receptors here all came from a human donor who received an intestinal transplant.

The CDR3 here is CASSEGTEAGNTIYF. The CDR3 coding sequence is TGTGCCAGCAGCGAGGGGACAGAGGCTGGAAACACCATATATTTT. This chain links TRBV9 with TRBJ1-3, with 7 bases matching TRBD1. V gave up 3 bases and J gave up 2 bases; unmatched junction bases: 5. This CDR3 spans 15 amino acids. CDR1 and CDR2 from the germline V gene are SGDLS and YYNGEE.

CDR3 loop: CASSIGLAGADTQYF. The CDR3 DNA reads TGTGCCAGTAGTATTGGACTAGCGGGAGCAGATACGCAGTATTTT. This rearrangement joins TRBV19 to TRBJ2-3; 13 positions agree with TRBD2. The length of the CDR3 is 15 residues. After removal of 3 bases from V and 4 bases from J, the junction contained 1 base not matched to a gene. The germline gives CDR1 LNHDA, CDR2 SQIVND (reference sequence).

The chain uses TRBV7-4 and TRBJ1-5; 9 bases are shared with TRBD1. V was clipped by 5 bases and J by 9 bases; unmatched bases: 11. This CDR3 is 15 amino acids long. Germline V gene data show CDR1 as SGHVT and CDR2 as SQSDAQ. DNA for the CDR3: TGTGCCAGCAGCCTCTCGCGGACAGGGGATGGGCCCCAGCATTTT. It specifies CASSLSRTGDGPQHF.

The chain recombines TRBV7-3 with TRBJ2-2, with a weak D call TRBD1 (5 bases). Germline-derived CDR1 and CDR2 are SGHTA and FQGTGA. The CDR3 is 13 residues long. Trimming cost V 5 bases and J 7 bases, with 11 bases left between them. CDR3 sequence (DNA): TGTGCCAGCAGCCCCGACAGCTACGGGGAGCTGTTTTTT. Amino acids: CASSPDSYGELFF.

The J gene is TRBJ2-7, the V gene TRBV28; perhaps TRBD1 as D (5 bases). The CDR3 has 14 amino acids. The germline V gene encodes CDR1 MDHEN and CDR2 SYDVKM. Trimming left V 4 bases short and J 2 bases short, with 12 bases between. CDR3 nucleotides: TGTGCCAGCAGTTGGAGCAGGGTAACCTACGAGCAGTACTTC. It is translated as CASSWSRVTYEQYF.

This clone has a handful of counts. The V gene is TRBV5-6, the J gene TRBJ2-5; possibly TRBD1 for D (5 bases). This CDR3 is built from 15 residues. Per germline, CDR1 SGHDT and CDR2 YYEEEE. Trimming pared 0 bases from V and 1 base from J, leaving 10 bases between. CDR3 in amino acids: CASSLGGTPQETQYF. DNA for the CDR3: TGTGCCAGCAGCTTGGGGGGCACACCCCAAGAGACCCAGTACTTC.

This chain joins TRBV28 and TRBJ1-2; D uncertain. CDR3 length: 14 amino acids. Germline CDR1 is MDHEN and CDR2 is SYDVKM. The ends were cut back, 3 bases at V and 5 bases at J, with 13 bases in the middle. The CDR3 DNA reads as TGTGCCAGCAGTTTGGGCCCCGGGAGATATGGCTACACCTTC. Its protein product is CASSLGPGRYGYTF.

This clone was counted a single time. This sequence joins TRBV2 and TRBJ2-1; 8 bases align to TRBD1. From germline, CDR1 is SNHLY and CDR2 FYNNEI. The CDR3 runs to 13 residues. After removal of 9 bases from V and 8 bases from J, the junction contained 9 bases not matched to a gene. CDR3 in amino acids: CASRQGFKDEQFF. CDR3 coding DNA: TGTGCCAGTAGACAGGGGTTTAAGGATGAGCAGTTCTTC.

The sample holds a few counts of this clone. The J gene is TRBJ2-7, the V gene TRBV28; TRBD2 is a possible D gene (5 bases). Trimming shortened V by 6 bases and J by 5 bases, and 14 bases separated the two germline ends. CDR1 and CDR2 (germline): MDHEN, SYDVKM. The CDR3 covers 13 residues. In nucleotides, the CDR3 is TGTGCCAGCAGGGCTAGCATCGCGCACGAGCAGTACTTC. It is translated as CASRASIAHEQYF.

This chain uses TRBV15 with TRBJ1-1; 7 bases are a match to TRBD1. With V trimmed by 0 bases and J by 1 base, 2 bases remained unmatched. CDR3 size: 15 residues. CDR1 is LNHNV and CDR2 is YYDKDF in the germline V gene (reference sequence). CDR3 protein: CATSREYRGNTEAFF. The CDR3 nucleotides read TGTGCCACCAGCAGAGAGTACAGGGGGAACACTGAAGCTTTCTTT.

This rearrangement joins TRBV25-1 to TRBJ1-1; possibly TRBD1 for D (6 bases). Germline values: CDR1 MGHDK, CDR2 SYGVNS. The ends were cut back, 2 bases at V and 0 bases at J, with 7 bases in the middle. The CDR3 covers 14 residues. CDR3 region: CASSETGLNTEAFF. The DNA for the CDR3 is TGTGCCAGCAGTGAAACAGGGTTGAACACTGAAGCTTTCTTT.

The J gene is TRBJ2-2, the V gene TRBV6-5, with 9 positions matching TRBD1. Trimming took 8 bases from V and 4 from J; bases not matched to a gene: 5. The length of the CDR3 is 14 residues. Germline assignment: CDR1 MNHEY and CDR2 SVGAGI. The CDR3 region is CASLDRGSTGELFF. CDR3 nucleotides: TGTGCCAGCCTGGACAGGGGAAGCACCGGGGAGCTGTTTTTT.

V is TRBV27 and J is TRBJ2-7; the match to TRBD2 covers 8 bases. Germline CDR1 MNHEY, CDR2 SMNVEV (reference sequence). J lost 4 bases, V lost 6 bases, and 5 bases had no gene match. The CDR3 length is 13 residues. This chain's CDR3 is CASRRAGAYEQYF. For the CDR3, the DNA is TGTGCCAGCAGACGAGCGGGAGCATACGAGCAGTACTTC.

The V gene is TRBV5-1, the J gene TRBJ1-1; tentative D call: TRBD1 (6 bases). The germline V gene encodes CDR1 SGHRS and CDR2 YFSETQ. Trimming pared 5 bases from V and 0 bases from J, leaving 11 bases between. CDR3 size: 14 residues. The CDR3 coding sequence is TGCGCCAGCAGGCCAGGGGTTTTGAACACTGAAGCTTTCTTT. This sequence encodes CASRPGVLNTEAFF. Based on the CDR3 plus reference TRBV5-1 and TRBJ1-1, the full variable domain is KAGVTQTPRYLIKTRGQQVTLSCSPISGHRSVSWYQQTPGQGLQFLFEYFSETQRNKGNFPGRFSGRQFSNSRSEMNVSTLELGDSALYLCASRPGVLNTEAFFGQGTRLTVV.

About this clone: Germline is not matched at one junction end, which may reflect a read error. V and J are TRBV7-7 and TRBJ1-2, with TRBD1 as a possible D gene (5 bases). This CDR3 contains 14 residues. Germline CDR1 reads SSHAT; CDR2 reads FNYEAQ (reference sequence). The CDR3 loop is CASSLGPGSYGYTF. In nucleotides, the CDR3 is TGTGCTAGCAGCTTGGGGCCGGGCAGCTATGGCTACACCTTC.

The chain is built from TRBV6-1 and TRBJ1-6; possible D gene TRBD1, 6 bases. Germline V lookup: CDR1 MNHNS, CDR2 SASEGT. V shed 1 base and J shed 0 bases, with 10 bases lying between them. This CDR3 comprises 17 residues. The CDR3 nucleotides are TGTGCCAGCAGTGAAGTCAGGGGCAGCTCCTATAATTCACCCCTCCACTTT. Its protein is CASSEVRGSSYNSPLHF.

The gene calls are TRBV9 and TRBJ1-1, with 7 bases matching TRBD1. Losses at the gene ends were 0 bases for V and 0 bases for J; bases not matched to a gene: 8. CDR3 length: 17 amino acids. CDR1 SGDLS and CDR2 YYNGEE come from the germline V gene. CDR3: CASSVDGSGGMNTEAFF. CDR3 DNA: TGTGCCAGCAGCGTAGACGGGTCAGGGGGTATGAACACTGAAGCTTTCTTT.

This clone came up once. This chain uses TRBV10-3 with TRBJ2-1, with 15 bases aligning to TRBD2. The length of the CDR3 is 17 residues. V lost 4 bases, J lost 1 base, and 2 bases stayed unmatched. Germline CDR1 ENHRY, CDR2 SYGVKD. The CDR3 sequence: CAISGTSGGASYNEQFF. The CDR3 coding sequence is TGTGCCATCAGTGGGACTAGCGGGGGGGCATCCTACAATGAGCAGTTCTTC.

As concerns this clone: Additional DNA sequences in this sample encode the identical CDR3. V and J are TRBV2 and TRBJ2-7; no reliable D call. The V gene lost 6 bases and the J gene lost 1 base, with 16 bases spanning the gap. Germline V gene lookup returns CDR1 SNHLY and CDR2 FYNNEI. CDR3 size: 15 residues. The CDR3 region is CASSDDSSPSYEQYF. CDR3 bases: TGTGCCAGCAGCGATGATTCAAGCCCTTCCTACGAGCAGTACTTC.

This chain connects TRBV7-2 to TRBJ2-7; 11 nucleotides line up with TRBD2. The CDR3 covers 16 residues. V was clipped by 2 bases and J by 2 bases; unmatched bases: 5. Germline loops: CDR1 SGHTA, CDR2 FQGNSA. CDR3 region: CASSLIQTSGAYEQYF. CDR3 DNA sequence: TGTGCCAGCAGCTTAATCCAGACTAGCGGGGCCTACGAGCAGTACTTC. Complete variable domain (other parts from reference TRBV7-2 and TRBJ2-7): GAGVSQSPSNKVTEKGKDVELRCDPISGHTALYWYRQSLGQGLEFLIYFQGNSAPDKSGLPSDRFSAERTGGSVSTLTIQRTQQEDSAVYLCASSLIQTSGAYEQYFGPGTRLTVT.

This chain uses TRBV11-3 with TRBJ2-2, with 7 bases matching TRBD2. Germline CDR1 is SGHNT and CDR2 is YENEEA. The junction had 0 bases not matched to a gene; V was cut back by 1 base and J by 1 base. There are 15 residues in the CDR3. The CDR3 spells CASSLGGRNTGELFF. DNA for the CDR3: TGTGCCAGCAGCTTAGGCGGGAGGAACACCGGGGAGCTGTTTTTT.

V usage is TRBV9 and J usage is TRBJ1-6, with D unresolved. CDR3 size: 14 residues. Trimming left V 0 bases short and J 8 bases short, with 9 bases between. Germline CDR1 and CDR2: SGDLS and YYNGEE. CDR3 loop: CASSVVPNDSPLHF. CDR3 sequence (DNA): TGTGCCAGCAGCGTAGTCCCCAATGATTCACCCCTCCACTTT.

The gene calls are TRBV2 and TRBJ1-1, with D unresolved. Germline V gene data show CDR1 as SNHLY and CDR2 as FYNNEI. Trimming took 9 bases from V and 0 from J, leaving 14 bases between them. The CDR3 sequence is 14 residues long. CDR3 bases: TGTGCCAGTAACTCGAGGGTCATGAACACTGAAGCTTTCTTT. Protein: CASNSRVMNTEAFF.

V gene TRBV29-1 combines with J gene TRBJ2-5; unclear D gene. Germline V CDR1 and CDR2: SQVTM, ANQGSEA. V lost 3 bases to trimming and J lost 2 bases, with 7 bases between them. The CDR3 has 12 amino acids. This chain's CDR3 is CSVDNGQETQYF. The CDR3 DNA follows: TGCAGCGTTGACAACGGGCAAGAGACCCAGTACTTC. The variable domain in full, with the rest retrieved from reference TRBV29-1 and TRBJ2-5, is SAVISQKPSRDICQRGTSLTIQCQVDSQVTMMFWYRQQPGQSLTLIATANQGSEATYESGFVIDKFPISRPNLTFSTLTVSNMSPEDSSIYLCSVDNGQETQYFGPGTRLLVL.

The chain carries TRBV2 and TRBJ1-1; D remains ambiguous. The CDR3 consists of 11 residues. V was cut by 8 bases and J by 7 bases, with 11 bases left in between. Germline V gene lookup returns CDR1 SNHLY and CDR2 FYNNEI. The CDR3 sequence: CASLITVEAFF. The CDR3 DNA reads TGTGCCAGCCTGATTACAGTTGAAGCTTTCTTT.

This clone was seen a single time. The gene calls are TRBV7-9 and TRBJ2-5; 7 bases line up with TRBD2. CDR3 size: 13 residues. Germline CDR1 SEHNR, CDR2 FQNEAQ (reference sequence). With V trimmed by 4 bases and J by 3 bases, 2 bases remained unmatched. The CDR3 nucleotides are TGTGCCAGCAGCTCGGGACTAAAAGAGACCCAGTACTTC. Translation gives CASSSGLKETQYF.

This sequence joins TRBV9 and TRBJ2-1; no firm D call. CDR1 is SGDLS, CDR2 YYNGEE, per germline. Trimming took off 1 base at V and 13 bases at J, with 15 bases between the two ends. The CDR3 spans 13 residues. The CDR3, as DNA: TGTGCCAGCAGCGTAACTGGTGGAGAAGCCCAGTTCTTC. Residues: CASSVTGGEAQFF.

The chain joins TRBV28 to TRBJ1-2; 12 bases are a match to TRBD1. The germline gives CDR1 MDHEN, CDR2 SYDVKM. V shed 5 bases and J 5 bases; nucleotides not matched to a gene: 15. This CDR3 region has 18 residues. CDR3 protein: CASSPPPGQGAKFYGYTF. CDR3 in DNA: TGTGCCAGCAGTCCCCCCCCGGGACAGGGGGCAAAATTTTATGGCTACACCTTC.